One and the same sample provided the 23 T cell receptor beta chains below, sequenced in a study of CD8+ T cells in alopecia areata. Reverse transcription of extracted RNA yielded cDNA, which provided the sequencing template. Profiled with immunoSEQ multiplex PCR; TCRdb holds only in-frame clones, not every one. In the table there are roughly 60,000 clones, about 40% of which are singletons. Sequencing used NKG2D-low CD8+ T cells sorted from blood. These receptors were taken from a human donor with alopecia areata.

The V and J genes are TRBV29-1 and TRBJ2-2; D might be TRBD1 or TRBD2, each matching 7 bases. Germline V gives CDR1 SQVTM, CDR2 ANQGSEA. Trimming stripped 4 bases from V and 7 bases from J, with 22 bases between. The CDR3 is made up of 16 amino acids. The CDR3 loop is CSVVLAGGDRGGELFF. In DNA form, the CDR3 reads TGCAGCGTTGTGCTAGCAGGGGGGGATCGCGGCGGGGAGCTGTTTTTT.

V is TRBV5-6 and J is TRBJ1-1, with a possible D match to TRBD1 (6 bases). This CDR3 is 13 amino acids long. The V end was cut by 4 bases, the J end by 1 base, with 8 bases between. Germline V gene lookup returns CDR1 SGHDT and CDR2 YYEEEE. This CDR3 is CASSPGQNTEAFF. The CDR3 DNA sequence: TGTGCCAGCAGCCCGGGACAGAACACTGAAGCTTTCTTT. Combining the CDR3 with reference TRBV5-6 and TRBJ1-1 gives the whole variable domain DAGVTQSPTHLIKTRGQQVTLRCSPKSGHDTVSWYQQALGQGPQFIFQYYEEEERQRGNFPDRFSGHQFPNYSSELNVNALLLGDSALYLCASSPGQNTEAFFGQGTRLTVV.

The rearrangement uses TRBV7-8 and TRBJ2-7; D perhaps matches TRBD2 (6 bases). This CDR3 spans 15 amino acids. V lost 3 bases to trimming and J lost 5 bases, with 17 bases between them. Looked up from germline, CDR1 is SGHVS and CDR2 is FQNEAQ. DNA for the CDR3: TGTGCCAGCAGCTTGAGGAGGGAACAGTATGACGAGCAGTACTTC. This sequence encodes CASSLRREQYDEQYF.

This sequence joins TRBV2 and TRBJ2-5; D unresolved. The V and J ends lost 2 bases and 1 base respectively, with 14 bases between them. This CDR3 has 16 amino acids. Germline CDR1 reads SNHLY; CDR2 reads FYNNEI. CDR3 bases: TGTGCCAGCAGTGAACGGTCTTGGCGGACCCAAGAGACCCAGTACTTC. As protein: CASSERSWRTQETQYF.

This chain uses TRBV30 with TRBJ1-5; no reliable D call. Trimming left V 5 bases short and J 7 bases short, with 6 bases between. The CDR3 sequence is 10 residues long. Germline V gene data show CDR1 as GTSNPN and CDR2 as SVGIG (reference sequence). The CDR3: CAWGGQPQHF. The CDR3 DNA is TGTGCCTGGGGCGGGCAGCCCCAGCATTTT.

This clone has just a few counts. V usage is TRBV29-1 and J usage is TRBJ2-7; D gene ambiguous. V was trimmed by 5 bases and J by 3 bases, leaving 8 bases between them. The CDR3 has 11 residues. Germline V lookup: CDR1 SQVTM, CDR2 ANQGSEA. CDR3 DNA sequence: TGCAGCGTTCGGCACTACTACGAGCAGTACTTC. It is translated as CSVRHYYEQYF.

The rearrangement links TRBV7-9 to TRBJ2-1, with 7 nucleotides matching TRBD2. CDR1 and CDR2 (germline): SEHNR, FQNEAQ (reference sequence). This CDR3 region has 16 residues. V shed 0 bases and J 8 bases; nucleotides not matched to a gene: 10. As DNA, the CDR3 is TGTGCCAGCAGCTTAGCGGCCGGCGGGAGAGGCGATGAGCAGTTCTTC. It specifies CASSLAAGGRGDEQFF. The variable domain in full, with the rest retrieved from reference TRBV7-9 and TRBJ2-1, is DTGVSQNPRHKITKRGQNVTFRCDPISEHNRLYWYRQTLGQGPEFLTYFQNEAQLEKSRLLSDRFSAERPKGSFSTLEIQRTEQGDSAMYLCASSLAAGGRGDEQFFGPGTRLTVL.

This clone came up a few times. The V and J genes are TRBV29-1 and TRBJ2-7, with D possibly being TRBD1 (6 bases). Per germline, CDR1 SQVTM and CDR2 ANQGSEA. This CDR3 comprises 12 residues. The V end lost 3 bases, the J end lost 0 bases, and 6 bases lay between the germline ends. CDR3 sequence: CSVEGASYEQYF. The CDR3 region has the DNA TGCAGCGTTGAGGGGGCCTCCTACGAGCAGTACTTC.

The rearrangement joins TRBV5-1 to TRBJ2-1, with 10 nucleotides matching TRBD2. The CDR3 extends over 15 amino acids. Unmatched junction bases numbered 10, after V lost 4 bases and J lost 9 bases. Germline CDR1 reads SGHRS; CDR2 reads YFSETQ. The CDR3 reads CASSPWASGSSEQFF. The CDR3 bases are TGCGCCAGCAGCCCCTGGGCTAGCGGGAGTAGTGAGCAGTTCTTC. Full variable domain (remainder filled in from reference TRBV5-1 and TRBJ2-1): KAGVTQTPRYLIKTRGQQVTLSCSPISGHRSVSWYQQTPGQGLQFLFEYFSETQRNKGNFPGRFSGRQFSNSRSEMNVSTLELGDSALYLCASSPWASGSSEQFFGPGTRLTVL.

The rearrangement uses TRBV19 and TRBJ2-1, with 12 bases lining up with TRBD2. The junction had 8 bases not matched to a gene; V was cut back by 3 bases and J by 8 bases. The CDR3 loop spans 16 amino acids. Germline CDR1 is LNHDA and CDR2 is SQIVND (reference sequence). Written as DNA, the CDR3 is TGTGCCAGTAGTATTCTAGCGGGGGGGTATAGGGATGAGCAGTTCTTC. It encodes CASSILAGGYRDEQFF.

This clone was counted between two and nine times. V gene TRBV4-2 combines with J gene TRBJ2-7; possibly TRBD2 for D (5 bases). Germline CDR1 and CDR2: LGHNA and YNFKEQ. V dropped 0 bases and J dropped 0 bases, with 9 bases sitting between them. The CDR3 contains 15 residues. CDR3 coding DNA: TGTGCCAGCAGCCAAGAAGGGAGTCCCTCCTACGAGCAGTACTTC. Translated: CASSQEGSPSYEQYF.

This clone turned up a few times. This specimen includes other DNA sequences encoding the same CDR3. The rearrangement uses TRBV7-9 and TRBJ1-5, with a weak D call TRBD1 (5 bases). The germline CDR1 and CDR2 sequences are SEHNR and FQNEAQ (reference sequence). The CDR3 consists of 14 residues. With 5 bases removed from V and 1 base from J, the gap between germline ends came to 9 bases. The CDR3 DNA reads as TGTGCCAGCAGCCCCTGGGGGAGCAATCAGCCCCAGCATTTT. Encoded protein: CASSPWGSNQPQHF.

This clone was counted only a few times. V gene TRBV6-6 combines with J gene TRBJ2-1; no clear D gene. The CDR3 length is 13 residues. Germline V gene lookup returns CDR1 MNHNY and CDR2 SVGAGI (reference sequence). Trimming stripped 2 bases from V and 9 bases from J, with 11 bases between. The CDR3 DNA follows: TGTGCCAGCAGTTACCAACCTGTAGGTGAGCAGTTCTTC. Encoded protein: CASSYQPVGEQFF.

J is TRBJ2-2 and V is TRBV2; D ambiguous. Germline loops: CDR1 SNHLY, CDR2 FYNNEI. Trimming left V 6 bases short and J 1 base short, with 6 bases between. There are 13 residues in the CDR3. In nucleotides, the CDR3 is TGTGCCAGCAGAGCCAAGAACACCGGGGAGCTGTTTTTT. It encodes CASRAKNTGELFF.

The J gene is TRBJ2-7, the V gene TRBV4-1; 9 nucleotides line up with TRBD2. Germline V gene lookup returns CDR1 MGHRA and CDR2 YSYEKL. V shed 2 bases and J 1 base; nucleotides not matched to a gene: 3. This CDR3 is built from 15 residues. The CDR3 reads CASSQTLAGSYEQYF. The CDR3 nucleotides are TGCGCCAGCAGCCAAACCCTAGCGGGGTCCTACGAGCAGTACTTC.

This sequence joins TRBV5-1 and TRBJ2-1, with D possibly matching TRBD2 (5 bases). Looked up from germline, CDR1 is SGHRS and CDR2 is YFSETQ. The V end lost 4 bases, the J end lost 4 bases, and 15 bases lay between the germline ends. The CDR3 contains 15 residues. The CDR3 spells CASSQDLAKYNEQFF. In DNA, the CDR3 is TGCGCCAGCAGCCAAGATCTAGCAAAATACAATGAGCAGTTCTTC.

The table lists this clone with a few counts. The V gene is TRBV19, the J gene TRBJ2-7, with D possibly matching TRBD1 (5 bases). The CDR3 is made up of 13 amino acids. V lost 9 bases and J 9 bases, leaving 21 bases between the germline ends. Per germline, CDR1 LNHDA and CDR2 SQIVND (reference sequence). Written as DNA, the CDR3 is TGTGCCAGGTGGGCACAGGTTCCGCGCGGGCAGTACTTC. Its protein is CARWAQVPRGQYF.

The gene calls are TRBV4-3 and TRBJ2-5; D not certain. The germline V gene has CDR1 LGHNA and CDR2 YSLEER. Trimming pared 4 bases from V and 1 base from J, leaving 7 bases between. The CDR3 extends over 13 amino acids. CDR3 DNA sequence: TGCGCCAGCAGCCTGGCAGTCCAAGAGACCCAGTACTTC. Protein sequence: CASSLAVQETQYF.

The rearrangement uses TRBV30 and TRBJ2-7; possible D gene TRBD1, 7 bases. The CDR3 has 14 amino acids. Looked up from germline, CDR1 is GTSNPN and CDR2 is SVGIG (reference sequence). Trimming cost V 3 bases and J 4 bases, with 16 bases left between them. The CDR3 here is CAWRGGQRPYEQYF. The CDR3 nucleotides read TGTGCCTGGAGGGGGGGACAGCGGCCTTACGAGCAGTACTTC.

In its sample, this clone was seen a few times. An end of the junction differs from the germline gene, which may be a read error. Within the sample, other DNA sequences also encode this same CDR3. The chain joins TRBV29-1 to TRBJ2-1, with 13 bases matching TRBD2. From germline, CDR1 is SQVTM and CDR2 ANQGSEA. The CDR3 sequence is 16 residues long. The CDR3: CSVEGLAGVFYNEQFF. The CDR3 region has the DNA TGCAGCGTGGAAGGACTAGCGGGAGTTTTCTACAATGAGCAGTTCTTC.

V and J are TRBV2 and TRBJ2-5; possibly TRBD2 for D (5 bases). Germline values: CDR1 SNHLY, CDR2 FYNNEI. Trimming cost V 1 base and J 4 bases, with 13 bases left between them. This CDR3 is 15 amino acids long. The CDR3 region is CASSEGGLVGETQYF. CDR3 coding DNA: TGTGCCAGCAGTGAAGGAGGACTTGTAGGAGAGACCCAGTACTTC.

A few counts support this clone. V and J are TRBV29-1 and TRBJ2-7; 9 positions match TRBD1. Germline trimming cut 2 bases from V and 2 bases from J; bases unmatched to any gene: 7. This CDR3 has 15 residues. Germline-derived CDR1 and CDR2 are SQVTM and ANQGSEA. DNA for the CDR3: TGCAGCGTTGAAAAGCCCGGGACAGGGCCCTACGAGCAGTACTTC. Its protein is CSVEKPGTGPYEQYF.

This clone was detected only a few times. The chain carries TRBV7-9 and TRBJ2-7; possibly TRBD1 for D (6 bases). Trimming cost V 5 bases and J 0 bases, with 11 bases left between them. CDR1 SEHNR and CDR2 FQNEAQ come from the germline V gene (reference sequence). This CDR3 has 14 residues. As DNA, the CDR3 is TGTGCCAGCAGCGCCGTAGGGGGCTCCTACGAGCAGTACTTC. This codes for CASSAVGGSYEQYF.